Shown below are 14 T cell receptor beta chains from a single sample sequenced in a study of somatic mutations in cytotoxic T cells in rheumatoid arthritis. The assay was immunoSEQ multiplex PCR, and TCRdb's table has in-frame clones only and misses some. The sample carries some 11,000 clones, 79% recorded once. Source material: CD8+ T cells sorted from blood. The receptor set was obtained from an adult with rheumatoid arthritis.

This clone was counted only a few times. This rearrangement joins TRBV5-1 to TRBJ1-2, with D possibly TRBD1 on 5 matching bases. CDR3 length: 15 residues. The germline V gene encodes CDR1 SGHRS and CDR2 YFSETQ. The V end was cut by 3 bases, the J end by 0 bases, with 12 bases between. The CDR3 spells CASSWGLGPNYGYTF. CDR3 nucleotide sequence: TGCGCCAGCAGCTGGGGCTTGGGACCTAACTATGGCTACACCTTC.

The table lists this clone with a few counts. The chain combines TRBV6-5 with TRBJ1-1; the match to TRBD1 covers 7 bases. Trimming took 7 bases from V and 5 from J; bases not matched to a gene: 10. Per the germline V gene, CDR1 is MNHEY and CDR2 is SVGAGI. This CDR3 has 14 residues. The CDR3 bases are TGTGCCAGCAACCCACAGGGGAGGTGGACTGAAGCTTTCTTT. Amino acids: CASNPQGRWTEAFF.

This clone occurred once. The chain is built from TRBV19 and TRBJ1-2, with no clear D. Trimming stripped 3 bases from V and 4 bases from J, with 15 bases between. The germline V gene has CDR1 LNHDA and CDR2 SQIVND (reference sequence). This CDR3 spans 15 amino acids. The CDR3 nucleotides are TGTGCCAGTAGTATTCCGGGGAGAGGGTTCTATGGCTACACCTTC. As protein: CASSIPGRGFYGYTF. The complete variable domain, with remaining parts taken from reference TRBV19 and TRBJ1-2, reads DGGITQSPKYLFRKEGQNVTLSCEQNLNHDAMYWYRQDPGQGLRLIYYSQIVNDFQKGDIAEGYSVSREKKESFPLTVTSAQKNPTAFYLCASSIPGRGFYGYTFGSGTRLTVV.

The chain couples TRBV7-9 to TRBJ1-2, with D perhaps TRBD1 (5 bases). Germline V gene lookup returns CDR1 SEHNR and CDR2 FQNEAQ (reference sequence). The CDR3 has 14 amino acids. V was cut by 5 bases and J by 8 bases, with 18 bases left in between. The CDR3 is CASSPGHLSGGYTF. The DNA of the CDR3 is TGTGCCAGCAGCCCAGGACACTTGAGCGGAGGCTACACCTTC.

CDR3 loop: CASRPTLNRGRSTNEKLFF. CDR3 DNA sequence: TGTGCCAGCAGACCGACCCTAAACAGGGGAAGAAGTACAAATGAAAAACTGTTTTTT. The chain is built from TRBV21-1 and TRBJ1-4; the table's TRBD1 call for D was not verified on the DNA. TRBV21-1 represents a pseudogene. This CDR3 comprises 19 residues.

The CDR3 here is CASSSPPSGELFF. CDR3 DNA: TGTGCCAGCAGTTCGCCCCCGTCCGGGGAGCTGTTTTTT. The chain uses TRBV6-5 and TRBJ2-2, with D unresolved. Germline assignment: CDR1 MNHEY and CDR2 SVGAGI. The CDR3 consists of 13 residues. Between the trimmed V and J ends, which lost 4 bases and 6 bases, there was a span of 9 bases.

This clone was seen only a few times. The CDR3 DNA reads as TGCGCCAGCAGCCAAGGAGCGGGGCCGGTCGAGCAGTACTTC. This sequence encodes CASSQGAGPVEQYF. This sequence joins TRBV4-1 and TRBJ2-7; 7 bases fit TRBD2. Germline CDR1 and CDR2: MGHRA and YSYEKL. Trimming cost V 1 base and J 6 bases; bases outside gene matches: 6. This CDR3 is built from 14 residues.

The CDR3 here is CASSSGSISYEQYF. The CDR3 DNA reads TGTGCCAGCAGCTCCGGGTCTATATCCTACGAGCAGTACTTC. The chain couples TRBV7-6 to TRBJ2-7; the D is unclear. The CDR3 consists of 14 residues. Germline V lookup: CDR1 SGHVS, CDR2 FNYEAQ. The V and J ends lost 4 bases and 1 base respectively, with 11 bases between them.

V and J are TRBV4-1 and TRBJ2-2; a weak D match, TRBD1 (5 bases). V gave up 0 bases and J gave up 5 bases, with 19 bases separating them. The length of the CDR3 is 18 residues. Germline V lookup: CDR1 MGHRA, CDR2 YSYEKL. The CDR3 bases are TGCGCCAGCAGCCAAGAAGGGGAAGGGAATCTCCCAACCGGGGAGCTGTTTTTT. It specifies CASSQEGEGNLPTGELFF.

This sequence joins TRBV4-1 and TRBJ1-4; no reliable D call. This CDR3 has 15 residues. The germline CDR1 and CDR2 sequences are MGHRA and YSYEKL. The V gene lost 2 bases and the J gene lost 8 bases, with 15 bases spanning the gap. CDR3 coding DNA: TGCGCCAGCAGCCAACTAGCCGGGGTGAGGGAAAAACTGTTTTTT. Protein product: CASSQLAGVREKLFF.

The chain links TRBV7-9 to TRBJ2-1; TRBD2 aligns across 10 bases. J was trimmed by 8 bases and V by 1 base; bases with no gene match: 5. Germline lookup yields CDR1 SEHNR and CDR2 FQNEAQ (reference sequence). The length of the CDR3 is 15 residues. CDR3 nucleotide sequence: TGTGCCAGCAGCTTAGTGACTAGCGGGTTGGATGAGCAGTTCTTC. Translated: CASSLVTSGLDEQFF.

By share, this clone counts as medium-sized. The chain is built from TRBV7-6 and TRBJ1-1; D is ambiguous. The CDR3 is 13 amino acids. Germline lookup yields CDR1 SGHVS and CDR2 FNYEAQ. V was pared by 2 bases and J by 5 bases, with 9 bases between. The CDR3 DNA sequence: TGTGCCAGCAGCTTATTACGATGGACTGAAGCTTTCTTT. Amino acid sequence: CASSLLRWTEAFF. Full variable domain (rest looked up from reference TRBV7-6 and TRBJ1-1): GAGVSQSPRYKVTKRGQDVALRCDPISGHVSLYWYRQALGQGPEFLTYFNYEAQQDKSGLPNDRFSAERPEGSISTLTIQRTEQRDSAMYRCASSLLRWTEAFFGQGTRLTVV.

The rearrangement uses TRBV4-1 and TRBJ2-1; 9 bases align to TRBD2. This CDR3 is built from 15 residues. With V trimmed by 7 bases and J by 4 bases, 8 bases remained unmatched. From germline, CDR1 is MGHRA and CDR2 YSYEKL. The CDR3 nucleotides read TGCGCCAGCACCTCGGTAGCGGGAGCATACAATGAGCAGTTCTTC. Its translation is CASTSVAGAYNEQFF.

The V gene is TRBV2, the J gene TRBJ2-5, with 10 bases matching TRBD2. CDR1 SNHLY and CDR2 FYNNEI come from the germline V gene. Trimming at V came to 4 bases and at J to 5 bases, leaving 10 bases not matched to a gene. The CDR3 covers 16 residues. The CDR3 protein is CASSGRLAGVTETQYF. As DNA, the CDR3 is TGTGCCAGCAGTGGGCGCCTAGCGGGGGTTACGGAGACCCAGTACTTC.